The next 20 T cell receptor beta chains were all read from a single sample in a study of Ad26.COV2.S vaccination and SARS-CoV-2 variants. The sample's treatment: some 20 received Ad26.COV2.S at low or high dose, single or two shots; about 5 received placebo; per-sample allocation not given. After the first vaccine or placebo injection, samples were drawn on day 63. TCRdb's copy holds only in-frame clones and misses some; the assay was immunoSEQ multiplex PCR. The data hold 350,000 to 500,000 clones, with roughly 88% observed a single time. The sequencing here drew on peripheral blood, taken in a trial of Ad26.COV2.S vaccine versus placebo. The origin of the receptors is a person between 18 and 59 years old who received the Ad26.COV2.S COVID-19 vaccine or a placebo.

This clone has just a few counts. In DNA, the CDR3 is TGTGCCAGCAGCCAAGAAACCGGGTACGAGACCCAGTACTTC. This translates into CASSQETGYETQYF. This rearrangement joins TRBV3-1 (or the pseudogene TRBV3-2) to TRBJ2-5; D unresolved. Germline CDR1 and CDR2: LGHDT and YNNKEL (reference sequence). Between the trimmed V and J ends, which lost 0 bases and 5 bases, there was a span of 10 bases. The CDR3 consists of 14 residues.

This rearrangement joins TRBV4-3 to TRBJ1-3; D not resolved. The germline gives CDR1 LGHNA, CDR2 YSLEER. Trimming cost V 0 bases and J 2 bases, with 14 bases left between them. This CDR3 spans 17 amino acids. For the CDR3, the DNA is TGCGCCAGCAGCCAAGATCTTAGGCAGGCCACTGGAAACACCATATATTTT. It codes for CASSQDLRQATGNTIYF.

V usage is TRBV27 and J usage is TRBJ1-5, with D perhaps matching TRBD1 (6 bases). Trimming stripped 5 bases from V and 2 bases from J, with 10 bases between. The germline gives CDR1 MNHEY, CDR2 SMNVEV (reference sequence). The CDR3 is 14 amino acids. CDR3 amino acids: CASSDSGGNQPQHF. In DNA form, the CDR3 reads TGTGCCAGCAGTGACTCAGGGGGCAATCAGCCCCAGCATTTT.

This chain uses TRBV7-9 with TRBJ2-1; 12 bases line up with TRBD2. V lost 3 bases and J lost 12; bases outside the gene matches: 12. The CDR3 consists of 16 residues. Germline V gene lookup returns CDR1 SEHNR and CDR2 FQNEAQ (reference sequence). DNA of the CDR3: TGTGCCAGCAGCTTGGAAGGGGCTAGCGGGAGGGCCGGGCAGTTCTTC. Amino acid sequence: CASSLEGASGRAGQFF.

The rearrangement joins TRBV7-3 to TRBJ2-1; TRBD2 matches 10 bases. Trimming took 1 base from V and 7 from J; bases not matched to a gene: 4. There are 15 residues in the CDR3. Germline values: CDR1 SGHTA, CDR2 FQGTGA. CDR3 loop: CASSLRLAGVNEQFF. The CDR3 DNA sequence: TGTGCCAGCAGCTTAAGACTAGCGGGTGTTAATGAGCAGTTCTTC.

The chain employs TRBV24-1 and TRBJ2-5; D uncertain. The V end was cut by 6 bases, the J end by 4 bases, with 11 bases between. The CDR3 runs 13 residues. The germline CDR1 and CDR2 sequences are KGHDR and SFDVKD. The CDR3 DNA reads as TGTGCCACCAGTTTCGCCGAGCGAGAGACCCAGTACTTC. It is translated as CATSFAERETQYF.

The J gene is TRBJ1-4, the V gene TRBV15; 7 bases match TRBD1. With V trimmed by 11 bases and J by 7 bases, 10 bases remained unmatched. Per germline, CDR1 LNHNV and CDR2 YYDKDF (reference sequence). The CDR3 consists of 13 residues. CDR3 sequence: CASHRGRGEKLFF. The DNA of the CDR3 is TGTGCCTCCCACAGGGGCCGGGGTGAAAAACTGTTTTTT.

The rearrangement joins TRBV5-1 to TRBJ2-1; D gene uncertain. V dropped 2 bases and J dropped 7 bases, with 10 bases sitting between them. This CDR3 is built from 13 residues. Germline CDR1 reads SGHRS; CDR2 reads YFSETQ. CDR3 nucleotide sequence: TGCGCCAGCAGCTTACTCGCTAGGAATGAGCAGTTCTTC. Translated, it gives CASSLLARNEQFF.

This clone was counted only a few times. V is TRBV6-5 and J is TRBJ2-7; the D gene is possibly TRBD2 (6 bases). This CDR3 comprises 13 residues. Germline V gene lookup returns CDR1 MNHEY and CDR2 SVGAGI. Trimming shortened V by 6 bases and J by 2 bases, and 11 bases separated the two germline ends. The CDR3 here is CASRGLETYEQYF. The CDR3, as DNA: TGTGCCAGCAGGGGACTGGAGACCTACGAGCAGTACTTC.

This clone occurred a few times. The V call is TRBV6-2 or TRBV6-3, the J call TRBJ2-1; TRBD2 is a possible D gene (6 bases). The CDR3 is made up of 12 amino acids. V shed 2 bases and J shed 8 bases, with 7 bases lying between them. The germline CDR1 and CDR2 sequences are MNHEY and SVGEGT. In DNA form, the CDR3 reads TGTGCCAGCAGTTACGGGGAGGATGAGCAGTTCTTC. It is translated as CASSYGEDEQFF.

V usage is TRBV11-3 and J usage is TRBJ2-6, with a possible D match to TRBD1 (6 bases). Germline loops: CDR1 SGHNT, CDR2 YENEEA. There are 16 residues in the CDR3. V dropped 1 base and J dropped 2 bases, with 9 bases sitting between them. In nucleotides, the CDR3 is TGTGCCAGCAGCTTAGGGAACAGGGCTGGGGCCAACGTCCTGACTTTC. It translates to CASSLGNRAGANVLTF.

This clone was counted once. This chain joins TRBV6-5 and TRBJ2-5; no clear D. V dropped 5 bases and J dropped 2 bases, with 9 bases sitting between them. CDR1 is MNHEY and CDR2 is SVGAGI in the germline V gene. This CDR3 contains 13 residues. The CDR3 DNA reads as TGTGCCAGCAGTCCGCCCGGACAAGAGACCCAGTACTTC. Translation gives CASSPPGQETQYF.

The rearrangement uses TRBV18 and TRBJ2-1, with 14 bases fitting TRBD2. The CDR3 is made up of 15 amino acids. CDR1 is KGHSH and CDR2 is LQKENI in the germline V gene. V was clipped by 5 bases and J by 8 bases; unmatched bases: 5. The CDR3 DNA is TGTGCCAGCTCAACCGGGACTAGCGGGAGATATGAGCAGTTCTTC. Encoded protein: CASSTGTSGRYEQFF.

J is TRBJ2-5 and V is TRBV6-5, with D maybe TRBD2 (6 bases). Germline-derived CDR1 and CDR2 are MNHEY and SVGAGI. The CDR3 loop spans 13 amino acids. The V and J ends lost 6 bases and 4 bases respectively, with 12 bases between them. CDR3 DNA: TGTGCCAGCAGGGATGTGGGGGGAGAGACCCAGTACTTC. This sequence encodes CASRDVGGETQYF.

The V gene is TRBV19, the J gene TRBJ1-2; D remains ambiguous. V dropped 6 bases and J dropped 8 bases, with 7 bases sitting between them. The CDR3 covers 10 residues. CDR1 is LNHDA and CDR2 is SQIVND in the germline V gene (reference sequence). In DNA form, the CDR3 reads TGTGCCAGTAGGGGCCGGGGCTACACCTTC. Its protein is CASRGRGYTF.

CDR3 in DNA: TGTGCCAGCAGCTTAGTCCTCGGGACTAGCGGGAGCAATGAGCAGTTCTTC. As protein: CASSLVLGTSGSNEQFF. The chain recombines TRBV7-8 with TRBJ2-1, with 14 positions matching TRBD2. V lost 1 base and J lost 6; bases outside the gene matches: 5. CDR3 size: 17 residues. Germline V gives CDR1 SGHVS, CDR2 FQNEAQ.

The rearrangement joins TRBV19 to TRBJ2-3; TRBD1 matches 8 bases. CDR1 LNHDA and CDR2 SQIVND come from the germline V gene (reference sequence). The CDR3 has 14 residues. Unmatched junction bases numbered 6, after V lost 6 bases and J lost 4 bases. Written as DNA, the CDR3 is TGTGCCAGTAGGCTGACAGGGGCGTCAGATACGCAGTATTTT. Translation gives CASRLTGASDTQYF.

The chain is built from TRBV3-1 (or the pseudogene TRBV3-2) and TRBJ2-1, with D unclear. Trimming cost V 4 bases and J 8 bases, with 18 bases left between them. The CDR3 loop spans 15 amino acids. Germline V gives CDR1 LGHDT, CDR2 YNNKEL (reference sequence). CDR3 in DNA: TGTGCCAGCAGCCCACATCCCTTGTCCTGGGATGAGCAGTTCTTC. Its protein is CASSPHPLSWDEQFF.

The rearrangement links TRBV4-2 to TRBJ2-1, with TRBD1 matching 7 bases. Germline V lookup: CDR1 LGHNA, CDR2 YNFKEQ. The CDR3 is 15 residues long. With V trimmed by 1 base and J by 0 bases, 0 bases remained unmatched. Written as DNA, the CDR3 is TGTGCCAGCAGCCAAGGGACAGGCTCCTACAATGAGCAGTTCTTC. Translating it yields CASSQGTGSYNEQFF.

The CDR3 here is CASSLVQGQGNTGELFF. For the CDR3, the DNA is TGTGCCAGCAGTTTAGTGCAGGGACAGGGAAACACCGGGGAGCTGTTTTTT. The chain is built from TRBV28 and TRBJ2-2; 9 bases match TRBD1. The V gene's germline CDR1 is MDHEN and CDR2 SYDVKM. CDR3 length: 17 amino acids. V shed 2 bases and J 2 bases; nucleotides not matched to a gene: 6.